The text below deals with one TCR beta chain. Antigen specificity is unknown. The sample's treatment: 15 to 20 received Ad26.COV2.S at low or high dose, single or two shots; about 5 received placebo; per-sample allocation not given. Specimens were obtained on day 63 following the first vaccine or placebo injection. As its vector, the vaccine had Ad26, which expressed Wuhan-strain SARS-CoV-2 spike. V was clipped by 7 bases and J by 4 bases; unmatched bases: 10. The length of the CDR3 is 15 residues. Germline-derived CDR1 and CDR2 are LNHDA and SQIVND (reference sequence). TCRdb's table, derived via immunoSEQ multiplex PCR, lists solely in-frame clones and lacks some. The sample shows hundreds of thousands of clones, about 88% of them seen only once. The sample is drawn from a study of Ad26.COV2.S vaccination and SARS-CoV-2 variants. Study findings and constraints: Vaccinees displayed broader spike-specific TCR repertoires than placebo recipients.

Sequences were derived from peripheral blood, sampled in a trial of Ad26.COV2.S vaccine versus placebo. The chain recombines TRBV19 with TRBJ2-1; 7 bases fit TRBD2. This receptor was taken from a person between 18 and 60 years old who received the Ad26.COV2.S COVID-19 vaccine or a placebo. This CDR3 reads CASTKAGQGYNEQFF. The CDR3 nucleotides read TGTGCCAGTACTAAAGCGGGGCAAGGTTACAATGAGCAGTTCTTC.